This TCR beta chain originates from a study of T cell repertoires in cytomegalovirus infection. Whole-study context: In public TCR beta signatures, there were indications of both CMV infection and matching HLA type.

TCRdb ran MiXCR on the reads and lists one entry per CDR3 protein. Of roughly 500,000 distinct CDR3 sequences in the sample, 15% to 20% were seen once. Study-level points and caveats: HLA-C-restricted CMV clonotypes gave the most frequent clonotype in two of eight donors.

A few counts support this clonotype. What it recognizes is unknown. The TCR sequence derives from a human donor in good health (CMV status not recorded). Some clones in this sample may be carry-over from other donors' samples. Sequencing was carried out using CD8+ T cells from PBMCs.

The CDR3 loop reads CASSSGLAGYTQYF. DNA of the CDR3: TGTGCCAGTAGTTCGGGACTAGCGGGATATACGCAGTATTTT. The rearrangement links TRBV19 to TRBJ2-3, with TRBD2 matching over 13 bases. V lost 5 bases, J lost 7 bases, and 3 bases stayed unmatched. The germline gives CDR1 LNHDA, CDR2 SQIVND (reference sequence). The CDR3 spans 14 residues.